Listed below are T cell receptor beta chains from one sample, sequenced in a study of cytomegalovirus exposure and HLA in healthy donors. Repertoires were generated with immunoSEQ multiplex PCR, while TCRdb's copy carries only in-frame clones and drops some. The data show approximately 140,000 clones, less than 80% seen once. The sequencing input was PBMCs. The receptors here all came from a woman between 50 and 59 years old in good health and CMV-seropositive. Each CDR3 is given with its conserved first and last residue. Not all rows give a size; the values are once, few, many and, for expanded clones, a class.

length	V	size	CDR3
14	TRBV29-1	-	CSVEASGGGYEQYF
17	TRBV5-8	-	CASSTEGLAGAGGTQYF
17	TRBV4-1	-	CASSQDPNRAVTDTQYF
18	TRBV9	-	CASSVRSLAGAPYNEQFF
15	TRBV6-1	-	CASSDSGMAKNIQYF
15	TRBV2	-	CASRALRGYSYEQYF
15	TRBV6-1	few	CASSDLTGMSEKLFF
17	TRBV4-3	-	CASSQDGLAGAGDTQYF
13	TRBV6-4	-	CASSSRADQPQHF
16	TRBV5-6	-	CASSLWRPPYNSPLHF
14	TRBV11-3	-	CASSRGLAAETQYF
14	TRBV28	-	CASSLFQVNEKLFF
15	TRBV5-1	few	CASSLRTGGQETQYF
16	TRBV4-1	-	CASSHLRGEPNTEAFF
15	TRBV7-8	few	CASSLERTENTEAFF
15	TRBV2	-	CASSGRGVSNQPQHF
11	TRBV7-9	-	CASSLDYGYTF
16	TRBV27	few	CASSTPPREDKNIQYF
17	TRBV5-4	-	CASSQGQGRVNTGELFF
15	TRBV10-3	-	CAISAAGAGTDTQYF
15	TRBV7-6	-	CASSLGGRADTEAFF
16	TRBV10-2	-	CASSGPTGSLTDTQYF
17	TRBV19	once	CASSSEDTHSYNSPLHF
14	TRBV28	-	CASTRGGLNTEAFF